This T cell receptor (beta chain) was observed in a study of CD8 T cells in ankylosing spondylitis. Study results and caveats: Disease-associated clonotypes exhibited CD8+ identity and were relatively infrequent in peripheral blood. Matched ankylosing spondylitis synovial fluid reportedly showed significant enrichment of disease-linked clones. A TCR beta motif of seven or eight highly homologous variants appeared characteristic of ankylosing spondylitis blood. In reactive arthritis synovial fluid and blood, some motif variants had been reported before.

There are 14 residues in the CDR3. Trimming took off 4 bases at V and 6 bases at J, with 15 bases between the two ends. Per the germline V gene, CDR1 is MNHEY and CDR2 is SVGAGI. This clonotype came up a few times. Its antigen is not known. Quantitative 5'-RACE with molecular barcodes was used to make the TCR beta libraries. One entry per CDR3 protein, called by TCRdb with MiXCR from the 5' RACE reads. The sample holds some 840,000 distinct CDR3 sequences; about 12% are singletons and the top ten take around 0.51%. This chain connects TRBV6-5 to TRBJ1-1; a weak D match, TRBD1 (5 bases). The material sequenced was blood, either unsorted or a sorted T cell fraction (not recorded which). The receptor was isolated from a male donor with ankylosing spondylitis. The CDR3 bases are TGTGCCAGCAGTTCTCCGGGACTCCGGCCTGAAGCTTTCTTT. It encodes CASSSPGLRPEAFF.